This is a list of T cell receptor beta chains from one sample in a study of OX40 agonist ivuxolimab in advanced cancers. Method: immunoSEQ multiplex PCR; TCRdb's copy keeps in-frame clones and lacks some. The data contain around 72,000 clones, 85% to 90% of them singletons. The sequenced sample was CD4+ or CD8+ T cells sorted from blood, obtained in a trial of the OX40 agonist ivuxolimab. Receptor source: an adult with an advanced solid tumor such as melanoma, head and neck, liver or kidney cancer. Both conserved end residues are part of each CDR3. Each record gives: V gene, J gene, D gene, clone size, CDR3 protein, CDR3 DNA. A D gene is named only where the DNA matches it firmly. Rows may omit the clone size; those that give it use once, few, many or a size class.

v_gene: TRBV10-1; j_gene: TRBJ2-7; d_gene: TRBD1; abundance: .; CDR3aa: CASSGSRTGGFDEQYF; CDR3nt: TGCGCCAGCAGTGGCTCTAGGACAGGGGGCTTCGACGAGCAGTACTTC
v_gene: TRBV7-3; j_gene: TRBJ1-1; d_gene: TRBD1; abundance: .; CDR3aa: CASSPGGNTEAFF; CDR3nt: TGTGCCAGCAGCCCAGGGGGGAACACTGAAGCTTTCTTT
v_gene: TRBV2; j_gene: TRBJ2-7; d_gene: .; abundance: .; CDR3aa: CASNSGGKYEQYF; CDR3nt: TGTGCCAGCAACTCAGGGGGGAAGTACGAGCAGTACTTC
v_gene: TRBV30; j_gene: TRBJ2-1; d_gene: .; abundance: .; CDR3aa: CAWEGPNTYNEQFF; CDR3nt: TGTGCCTGGGAAGGACCTAATACCTACAATGAGCAGTTCTTC
v_gene: TRBV5-1; j_gene: TRBJ2-1; d_gene: .; abundance: .; CDR3aa: CASKEDFRDNEQFF; CDR3nt: TGCGCCAGCAAGGAGGACTTCCGGGACAATGAGCAGTTCTTC
v_gene: TRBV5-6; j_gene: TRBJ2-5; d_gene: TRBD1; abundance: once; CDR3aa: CASSSDRGRETQYF; CDR3nt: TGTGCCAGCAGCTCGGACAGGGGGCGAGAGACCCAGTACTTC
v_gene: TRBV14; j_gene: TRBJ2-7; d_gene: TRBD1; abundance: .; CDR3aa: CASSQRDRTYEQYF; CDR3nt: TGTGCCAGCAGCCAGCGGGACAGGACCTACGAGCAGTACTTC
v_gene: TRBV7-3; j_gene: TRBJ2-2; d_gene: TRBD2; abundance: .; CDR3aa: CASSPTSDTGELFF; CDR3nt: TGTGCCAGCTCGCCGACTAGCGACACCGGGGAGCTGTTTTTT
v_gene: TRBV2; j_gene: TRBJ2-3; d_gene: TRBD2; abundance: .; CDR3aa: CASSRSGTSARTDTQYF; CDR3nt: TGTGCCAGCAGCCGATCAGGGACTAGCGCCCGCACAGATACGCAGTATTTT
v_gene: TRBV28; j_gene: TRBJ1-2; d_gene: .; abundance: .; CDR3aa: CASSSSSRQLPYGYTF; CDR3nt: TGTGCCAGCAGTTCTTCTAGCCGACAGTTGCCTTATGGCTACACCTTC
v_gene: TRBV6-6; j_gene: TRBJ1-1; d_gene: .; abundance: .; CDR3aa: CASSYSLTDTEAFF; CDR3nt: TGTGCCAGCAGTTACTCGCTGACTGACACTGAAGCTTTCTTT
v_gene: TRBV5-1; j_gene: TRBJ2-3; d_gene: .; abundance: .; CDR3aa: CASSAGFSDTQYF; CDR3nt: TGCGCCAGCAGCGCAGGCTTTTCAGATACGCAGTATTTT
v_gene: TRBV5-1; j_gene: TRBJ1-6; d_gene: TRBD1; abundance: .; CDR3aa: CASNLDRADNGSPLHF; CDR3nt: TGCGCCAGCAACCTAGACAGGGCTGACAACGGTTCACCCCTCCACTTT
v_gene: TRBV9; j_gene: TRBJ2-5; d_gene: .; abundance: .; CDR3aa: CASSPTPQLGTQYF; CDR3nt: TGTGCCAGCAGCCCCACCCCCCAGCTGGGAACCCAGTACTTC
v_gene: TRBV6-6; j_gene: TRBJ2-3; d_gene: .; abundance: .; CDR3aa: CASSYIQNTDTQYF; CDR3nt: TGTGCCAGCAGTTACATCCAAAACACAGATACGCAGTATTTT
v_gene: TRBV18; j_gene: TRBJ2-3; d_gene: TRBD2; abundance: .; CDR3aa: CASSPTSGGDTQYF; CDR3nt: TGTGCCAGCTCACCAACTAGCGGAGGGGATACGCAGTATTTT
v_gene: TRBV2; j_gene: TRBJ1-1; d_gene: .; abundance: .; CDR3aa: CASSEYRDTEAFF; CDR3nt: TGTGCCAGCAGTGAATATAGGGACACTGAAGCTTTCTTT
v_gene: TRBV4-1; j_gene: TRBJ1-2; d_gene: .; abundance: .; CDR3aa: CASSQEPLNYGYTF; CDR3nt: TGCGCCAGCAGCCAAGAGCCTCTTAACTATGGCTACACCTTC
v_gene: TRBV30; j_gene: TRBJ2-2; d_gene: .; abundance: .; CDR3aa: CAWSVRVTNTGELFF; CDR3nt: TGTGCCTGGAGTGTACGGGTAACGAACACCGGGGAGCTGTTTTTT
v_gene: TRBV5-1; j_gene: TRBJ2-1; d_gene: .; abundance: .; CDR3aa: CASSADPSSYNEQFF; CDR3nt: TGCGCCAGCAGCGCGGACCCTTCTTCCTACAATGAGCAGTTCTTC
v_gene: TRBV5-8; j_gene: TRBJ1-5; d_gene: TRBD1; abundance: .; CDR3aa: CASVTGTGGSQPQHF; CDR3nt: TGTGCCAGCGTTACCGGGACAGGGGGCTCTCAGCCCCAGCATTTT
v_gene: TRBV7-8; j_gene: TRBJ2-2; d_gene: TRBD2; abundance: .; CDR3aa: CASSPRPGLAAKEGGELFF; CDR3nt: TGTGCCAGCAGCCCCCGGCCCGGACTAGCGGCAAAAGAGGGCGGGGAGCTGTTTTTT
v_gene: TRBV19; j_gene: TRBJ2-7; d_gene: .; abundance: .; CDR3aa: CATRGGAGENYEQYF; CDR3nt: TGTGCCACCAGGGGTGGGGCAGGGGAGAACTACGAGCAGTACTTC
v_gene: TRBV6-1; j_gene: TRBJ1-2; d_gene: .; abundance: .; CDR3aa: CASSEGYSYSNYGYTF; CDR3nt: TGTGCCAGCAGTGAAGGTTACAGCTACTCTAACTATGGCTACACCTTC
v_gene: TRBV19; j_gene: TRBJ1-1; d_gene: .; abundance: .; CDR3aa: CASSTGNTEAFF; CDR3nt: TGTGCCAGTAGTACGGGGAACACTGAAGCTTTCTTT
v_gene: TRBV28; j_gene: TRBJ1-1; d_gene: TRBD1; abundance: .; CDR3aa: CASSSPGQGTTEAFF; CDR3nt: TGTGCCAGCAGTTCCCCCGGACAGGGGACCACTGAAGCTTTCTTT
v_gene: TRBV30; j_gene: TRBJ2-5; d_gene: TRBD2; abundance: .; CDR3aa: CAFRLAGGQETQYF; CDR3nt: TGTGCCTTCAGACTAGCGGGGGGACAAGAGACCCAGTACTTC